The sequence of this TCR beta chain was determined in a study of T cells expressing NK-cell markers. The overall study: Beta-chain profiling covered CD3+CD56+NKG2C+, CD3+CD56+NKG2C- and CD3+CD56-NKG2C+ sorted subsets. With respect to HCMV, seven of the eight sequenced donors were seropositive, and one was seronegative. Findings of the study overall: What remained unclear was the HCMV specificity of expanded NKG2C+ T cell clones.

This CDR3 region has 13 residues. CDR1 is MNHNS and CDR2 is SASEGT in the germline V gene. Of note for this clonotype: Its specificity is not known.

For TCR beta, cDNA was produced by 5'RACE template switching with UMIs. TCRdb processed the 5' RACE reads again and assigns one entry to each CDR3 protein, with no DNA. This sample contains about 170,000 distinct CDR3 sequences. This chain uses TRBV6-1 with TRBJ1-4; TCRdb designates TRBD1, a call that cannot be tested without DNA. Sequencing was performed on blood T cells: a sorted CD56 or NKG2C T cell subset, CD4+ or CD8+ T cells, or bulk PBMC T cells (not recorded which). The source of this sequence is a man aged 18-70 years in good health. This chain's CDR3 is CASSGGLNEKLFF.